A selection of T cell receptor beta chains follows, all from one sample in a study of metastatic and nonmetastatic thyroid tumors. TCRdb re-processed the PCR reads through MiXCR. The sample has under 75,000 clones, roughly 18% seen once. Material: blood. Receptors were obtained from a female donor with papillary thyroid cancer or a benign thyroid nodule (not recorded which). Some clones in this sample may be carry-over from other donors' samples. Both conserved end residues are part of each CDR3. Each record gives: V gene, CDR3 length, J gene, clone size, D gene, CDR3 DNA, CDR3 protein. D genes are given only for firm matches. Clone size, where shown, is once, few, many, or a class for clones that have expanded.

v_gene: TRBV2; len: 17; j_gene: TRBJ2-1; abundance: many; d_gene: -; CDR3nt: TGTGCCAGCAGTGAAAAGCCCGGTTGGGGTTCCTACAATGAGCAGTTCTTC; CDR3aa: CASSEKPGWGSYNEQFF
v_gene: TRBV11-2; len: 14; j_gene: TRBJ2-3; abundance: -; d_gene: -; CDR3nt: TGTGCCAGCAGCTCCCCATGGATCGCAGATACGCAGTATTTT; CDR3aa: CASSSPWIADTQYF
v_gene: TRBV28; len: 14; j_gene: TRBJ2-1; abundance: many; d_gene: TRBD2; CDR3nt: TGTGCCAGCTGGAGCGGACTAGCACCCGGTGAGCAGTTCTTC; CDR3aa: CASWSGLAPGEQFF
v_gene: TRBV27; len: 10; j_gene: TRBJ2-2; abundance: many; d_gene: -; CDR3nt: TGTGCTGTGGGGGTCGGGGAGCTGTTTTTT; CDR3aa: CAVGVGELFF
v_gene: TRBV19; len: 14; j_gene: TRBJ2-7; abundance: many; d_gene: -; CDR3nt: TGTGCCAGTAGCACGGGGTCAGACCCCTACGAGCAGTACTTC; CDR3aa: CASSTGSDPYEQYF
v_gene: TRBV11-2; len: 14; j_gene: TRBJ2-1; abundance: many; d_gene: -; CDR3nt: TGTGCCAGCAGCTTTATGCGGGCCTACAATGAGCAGTTCTTC; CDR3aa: CASSFMRAYNEQFF
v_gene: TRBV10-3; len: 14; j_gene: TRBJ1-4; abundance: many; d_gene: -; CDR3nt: TGTGCCATCAGTCCCATGGGAGGGGAAGAAAAACTGTTTTTT; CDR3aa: CAISPMGGEEKLFF
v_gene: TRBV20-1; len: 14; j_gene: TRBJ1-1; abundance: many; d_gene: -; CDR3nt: TGCAGTGCTAGGCGGGGACGGGGGAACACTGAAGCTTTCTTT; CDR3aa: CSARRGRGNTEAFF
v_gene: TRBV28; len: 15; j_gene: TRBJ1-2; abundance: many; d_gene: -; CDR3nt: TGTGCCAGCAGCCCCTCTAAAGGGAGCATTTATGGCTACACCTTC; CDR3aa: CASSPSKGSIYGYTF
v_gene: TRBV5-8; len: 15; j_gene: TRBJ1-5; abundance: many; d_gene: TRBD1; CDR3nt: TGTGCCAGCAGCTCAACAGGGGCAAGCAATCAGCCCCAGCATTTT; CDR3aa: CASSSTGASNQPQHF
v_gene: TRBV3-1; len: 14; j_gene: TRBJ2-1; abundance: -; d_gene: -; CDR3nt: TGTGCCAGCAGCCCCGGAGGGAGTCAAGATGAGCAGTTCTTC; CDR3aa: CASSPGGSQDEQFF
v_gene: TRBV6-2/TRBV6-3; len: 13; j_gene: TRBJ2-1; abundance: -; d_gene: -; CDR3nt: TGTGCCAGCAGTTACTACAGCGGGAATGAGCAGTTCTTC; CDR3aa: CASSYYSGNEQFF
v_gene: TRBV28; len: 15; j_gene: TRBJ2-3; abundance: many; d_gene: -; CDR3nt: TGTGCCAGCAGTTCCCCGACAGTGGGCACAGATACGCAGTATTTT; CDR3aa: CASSSPTVGTDTQYF
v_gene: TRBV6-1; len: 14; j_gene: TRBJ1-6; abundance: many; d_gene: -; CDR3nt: TGTGCCAGCAGGGTCAGGACAGATAATTCACCCCTCCACTTT; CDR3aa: CASRVRTDNSPLHF
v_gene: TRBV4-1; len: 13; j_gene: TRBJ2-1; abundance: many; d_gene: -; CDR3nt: TGCGCCAGCAGCCAAGACCAACGACCCAAGCAGTTCTTC; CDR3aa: CASSQDQRPKQFF
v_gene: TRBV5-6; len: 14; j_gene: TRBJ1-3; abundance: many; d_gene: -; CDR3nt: TGTGCCAGCAGCCTCCCCTACTCTGGAAACACCATATATTTT; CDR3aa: CASSLPYSGNTIYF
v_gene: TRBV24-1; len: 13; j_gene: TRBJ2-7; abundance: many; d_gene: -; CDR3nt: TGTGCCACGGGCGGGACTCCACTGGGCGAGCAGTACTTC; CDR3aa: CATGGTPLGEQYF
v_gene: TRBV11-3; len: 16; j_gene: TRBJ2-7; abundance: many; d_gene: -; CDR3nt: TGTGCCAGCAGCTTAGAGCGGGGAGGGGGGTCCTACGAGCAGTACTTC; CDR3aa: CASSLERGGGSYEQYF
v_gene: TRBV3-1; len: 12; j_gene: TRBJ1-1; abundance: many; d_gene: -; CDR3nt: TGTGCCAGCAGCCACAGGGACACTGAAGCTTTCTTT; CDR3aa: CASSHRDTEAFF
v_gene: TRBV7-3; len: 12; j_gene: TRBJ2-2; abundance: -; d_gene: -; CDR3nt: TGTGCCAGCAGCTTAATGAACGGGGAGCTGTTTTTT; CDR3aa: CASSLMNGELFF
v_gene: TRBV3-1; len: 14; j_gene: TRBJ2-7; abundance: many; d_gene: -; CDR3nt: TGTGCCAGCAGTCAGACGTCCGGGTCCTACGAGCAGTACTTC; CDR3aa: CASSQTSGSYEQYF
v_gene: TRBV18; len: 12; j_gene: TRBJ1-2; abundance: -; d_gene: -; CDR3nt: TGTGCCAGCTCACCACCAGGGGAGGGCTACACCTTC; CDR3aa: CASSPPGEGYTF
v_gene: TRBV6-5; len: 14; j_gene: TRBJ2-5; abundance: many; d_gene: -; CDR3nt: TGTGCCAGCAGTTACTCTTTCCTGCAAGAGACCCAGTACTTC; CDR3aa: CASSYSFLQETQYF
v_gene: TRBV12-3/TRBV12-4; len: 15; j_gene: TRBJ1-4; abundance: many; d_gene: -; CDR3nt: TGTGCCAGCAGTTTAGCGGGGGCTTTTGGGCAAAAACTGTTTTTT; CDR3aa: CASSLAGAFGQKLFF
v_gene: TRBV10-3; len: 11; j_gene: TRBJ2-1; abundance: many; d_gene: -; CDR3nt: TGTGCCATCGAGGAGGGTACTGAGCAGTTCTTC; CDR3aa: CAIEEGTEQFF
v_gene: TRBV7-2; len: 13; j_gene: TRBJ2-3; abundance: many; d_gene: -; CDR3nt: TGTGCCAGCAGCCCGGGGGACACAGATACGCAGTATTTT; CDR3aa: CASSPGDTDTQYF
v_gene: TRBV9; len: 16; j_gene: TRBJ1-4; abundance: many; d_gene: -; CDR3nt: TGTGCCAGCAGCGTAGACACCCAGGGGAGTAATGAAAAACTGTTTTTT; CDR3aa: CASSVDTQGSNEKLFF
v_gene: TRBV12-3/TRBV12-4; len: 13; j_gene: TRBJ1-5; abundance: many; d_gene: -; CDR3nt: TGTGCCAGCAGTTTCGGGAGCAATCAGCCCCAGCATTTT; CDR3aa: CASSFGSNQPQHF
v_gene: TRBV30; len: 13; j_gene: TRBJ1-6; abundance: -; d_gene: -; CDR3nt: TGTGCCTGGAGTGTTTCGTTCTATTCACCCCTCCACTTT; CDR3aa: CAWSVSFYSPLHF
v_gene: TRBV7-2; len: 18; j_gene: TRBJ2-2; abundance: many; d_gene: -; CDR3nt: TGTGCCAGCAGCGATACCGGGGGCGGGAAGTGGAACACCGGGGAGCTGTTTTTT; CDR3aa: CASSDTGGGKWNTGELFF
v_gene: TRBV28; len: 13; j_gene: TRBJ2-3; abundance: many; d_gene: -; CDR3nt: TGTGCCAGCACAGGGACTGTCCCAGATACGCAGTATTTT; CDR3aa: CASTGTVPDTQYF
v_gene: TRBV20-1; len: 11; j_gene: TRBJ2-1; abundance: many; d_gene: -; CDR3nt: TGCAGTGCTAGAACCACTGGGGAGCAGTTCTTC; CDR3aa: CSARTTGEQFF
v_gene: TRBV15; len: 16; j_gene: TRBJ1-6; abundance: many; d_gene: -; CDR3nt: TGTGCCACCAGCGACCCGGTCCGACAGGCTTATTCACCCCTCCACTTT; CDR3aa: CATSDPVRQAYSPLHF
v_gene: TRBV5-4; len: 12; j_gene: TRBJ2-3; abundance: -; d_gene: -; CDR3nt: TGTGCCAGCAACCGTTTTGGAGATACGCAGTGTTTT; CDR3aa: CASNRFGDTQCF
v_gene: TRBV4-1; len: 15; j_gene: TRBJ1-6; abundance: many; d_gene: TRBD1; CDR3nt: TGCGCCAGCAGCCAGTCGGGACAGGGGTCGTCACCCCTCCACTTT; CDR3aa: CASSQSGQGSSPLHF
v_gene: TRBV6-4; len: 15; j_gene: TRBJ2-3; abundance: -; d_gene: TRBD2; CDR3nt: TGTGCCAGCAGTGACTCCCTAGCGGGGGCAGATACGCAGTATTTT; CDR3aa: CASSDSLAGADTQYF
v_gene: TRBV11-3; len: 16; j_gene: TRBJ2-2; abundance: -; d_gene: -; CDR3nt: TGTTCCAGCAGCCCTATGCGGGGAGTGAACACCGGGGAGCTGTTTTTT; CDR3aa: CSSSPMRGVNTGELFF
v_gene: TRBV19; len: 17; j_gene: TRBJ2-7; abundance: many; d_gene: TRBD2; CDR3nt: TGTGCCAGTAGTATCCCCACTAGCGGGAGGCCCAGCCCTGAGCAGTACTTC; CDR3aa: CASSIPTSGRPSPEQYF
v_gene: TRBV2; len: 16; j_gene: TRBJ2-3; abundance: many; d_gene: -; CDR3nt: TGTGCCTCCCGGGAGGGGACCGGGACAGGAGGAGATACGCAGTATTTT; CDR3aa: CASREGTGTGGDTQYF
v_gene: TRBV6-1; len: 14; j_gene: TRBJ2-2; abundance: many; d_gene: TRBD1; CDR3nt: TGTGCCAGCTCCGAGACAGGGGGGTTCGGGGAGCTGTTTTTT; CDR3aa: CASSETGGFGELFF
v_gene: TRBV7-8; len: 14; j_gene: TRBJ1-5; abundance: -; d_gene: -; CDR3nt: TGTGCCAGCAGCTTGGGAAGAGGCAATCAGCCCCAGCATTTT; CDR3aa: CASSLGRGNQPQHF
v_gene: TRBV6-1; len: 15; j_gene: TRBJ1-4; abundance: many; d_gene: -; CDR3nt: TGTGCCAGCAGTGCCAGTAGAACAACTAATGAAAAACTGTTTTTT; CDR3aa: CASSASRTTNEKLFF
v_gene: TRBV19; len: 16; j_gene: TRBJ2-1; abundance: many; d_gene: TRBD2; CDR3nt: TGTGCCAGTAAAGGAAATCCGGGGGGGTCCTACAATGAGCAGTTCTTC; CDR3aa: CASKGNPGGSYNEQFF
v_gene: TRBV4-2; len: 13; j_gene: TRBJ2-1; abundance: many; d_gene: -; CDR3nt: TGTGCCAGCAGCCTCCTAACTAGCAATGAGCAGTTCTTC; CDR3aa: CASSLLTSNEQFF
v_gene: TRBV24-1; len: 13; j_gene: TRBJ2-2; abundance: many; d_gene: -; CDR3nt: TGTGCCGCCGGGACACCCAACACCGGGGAGCTGTTTTTT; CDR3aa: CAAGTPNTGELFF
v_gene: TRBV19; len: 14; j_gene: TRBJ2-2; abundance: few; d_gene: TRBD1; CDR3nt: TGTGCCAGTAGCTTGGGACAGGGGGACGGGGAGCTGTTTTTT; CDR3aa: CASSLGQGDGELFF
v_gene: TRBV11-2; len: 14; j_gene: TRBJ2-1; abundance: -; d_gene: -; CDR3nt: TGTGCCAGCAGCTTAGAGACGGATTACAATGAGCAGTTCTTC; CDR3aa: CASSLETDYNEQFF
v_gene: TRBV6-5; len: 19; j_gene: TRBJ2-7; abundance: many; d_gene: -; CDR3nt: TGTGCCAGCAGTCACTCACTTCATCCCGGGACAACCGGCTCCTACGAGCAGTACTTC; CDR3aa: CASSHSLHPGTTGSYEQYF
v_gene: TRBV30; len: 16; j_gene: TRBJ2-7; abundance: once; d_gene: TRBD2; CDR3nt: TGTGCCTGGAGTTTCACCGGGACTAGGAGCTCCTACGAGCAGTACTTC; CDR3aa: CAWSFTGTRSSYEQYF
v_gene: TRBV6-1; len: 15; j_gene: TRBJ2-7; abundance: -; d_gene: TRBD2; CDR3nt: TGTGCCAGCAGTGAAGGATGGGAGGGCCTGGCTAAGCAGTACTTC; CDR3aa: CASSEGWEGLAKQYF
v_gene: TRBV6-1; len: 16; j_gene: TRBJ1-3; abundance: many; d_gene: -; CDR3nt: TGTGCCAGCGGAATAATCAGGAGTCTCTCTGGAAACACCATATATTTT; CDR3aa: CASGIIRSLSGNTIYF
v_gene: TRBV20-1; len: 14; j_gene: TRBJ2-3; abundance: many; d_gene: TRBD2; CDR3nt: TGCAGTGCTGAGCGGGAGAGGAGCACAGATACGCAGTATTTT; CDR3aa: CSAERERSTDTQYF
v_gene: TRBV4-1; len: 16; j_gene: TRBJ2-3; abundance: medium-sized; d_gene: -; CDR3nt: TGCGCCAGCAGCCTAACAGGGACTTCTAGCACAGATACGCAGTATTTT; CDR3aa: CASSLTGTSSTDTQYF